This T cell receptor beta chain was captured by sequencing in a study of tumor-infiltrating lymphocytes in primary liver carcinoma. By share, this clonotype counts as medium-sized. The researchers produced TCR beta cDNA from around 500 ng total RNA with a constant-region primer. Libraries for TCR beta were built through three nested multiplex PCR rounds, which together made up a slightly modified ARM-PCR procedure. In the first two PCR rounds, TRBV1-TRBV30 forward primers were paired with a C-beta reverse primer, and each round lasted nine to ten cycles. Using its own MiXCR run on the multiplex PCR reads, TCRdb lists one record per CDR3 protein. The data hold about 200,000 distinct CDR3 sequences, with roughly 80% observed a single time. CDR3 size: 14 residues. V was trimmed by 1 base and J by 5 bases, leaving 9 bases between them. The V gene's germline CDR1 is SGHAT and CDR2 FQDESV (reference sequence).

RNA and DNA were co-extracted from approximately 20-30 mg of unsorted bulk tissue. The chain recombines TRBV11-1 with TRBJ2-1; a weak D match, TRBD2 (5 bases). The sequencing sample was made of tumor tissue from primary liver carcinoma. This TCR came from a man aged 35 to 55 with primary liver carcinoma and hepatitis B virus infection. CDR3 in amino acids: CASSLGSADNEQFF. As DNA, the CDR3 is TGTGCCAGCAGCTTAGGCTCAGCGGACAATGAGCAGTTCTTC.